The 9 T cell receptor beta chains given below trace back to one sample, sequenced in a study of vaccination and CD4 T cells after COVID-19. Oncomine TCR Beta short-read sequencing was applied to DNA from cultured CD4+ T cells. A single record per CDR3 protein comes from TCRdb applying MiXCR to the PCR reads. The sample comprises fewer than 9,500 distinct CDR3 sequences, about half of which are singletons, and under 20% rests with the top ten. Treatment here: roughly 11-day PBMC culture with coronavirus spike peptide pools or control peptides (ViraFEST assay). Their specific antigens are unknown. The sample consisted of CD4+ T cells from blood, cultured in vitro. These receptors all stem from a human donor who had recovered from COVID-19.

The chain is built from TRBV9 and TRBJ1-2; 8 bases align to TRBD1. CDR1 and CDR2 from the germline V gene are SGDLS and YYNGEE. The CDR3 covers 13 residues. Trimming cost V 3 bases and J 4 bases; bases outside gene matches: 2. CDR3 protein: CASSATGGYGYTF. The DNA for the CDR3 is TGTGCCAGCAGCGCTACAGGGGGCTATGGCTACACCTTC.

This clonotype was found a few times. The rearrangement uses TRBV6-1 and TRBJ1-5; D gene ambiguous. The CDR3 has 12 residues. Germline CDR1 is MNHNS and CDR2 is SASEGT. V lost 0 bases to trimming and J lost 9 bases, with 6 bases between them. The CDR3 coding sequence is TGTGCCAGCAGTGAAGCTGGTGGGCCCCAGCATTTT. This encodes CASSEAGGPQHF.

V is TRBV7-2 and J is TRBJ2-3; TRBD1 is a possible D gene (6 bases). With 6 bases removed from V and 2 bases from J, the gap between germline ends came to 12 bases. This CDR3 is built from 14 residues. The germline CDR1 and CDR2 sequences are SGHTA and FQGNSA. The CDR3 sequence is CASRPTGPTDTQYF. The CDR3 bases are TGTGCCAGCAGACCCACAGGGCCCACAGATACGCAGTATTTT.

The rearrangement links TRBV19 to TRBJ1-5, with 7 bases matching TRBD1. The V segment lost 5 bases and the J segment 7 bases; nucleotides outside the gene matches: 5. The CDR3 has 13 residues. Germline lookup yields CDR1 LNHDA and CDR2 SQIVND (reference sequence). The DNA for the CDR3 is TGTGCCAGTAGTTACAGGGGAGGGCAGCCCCAGCATTTT. Its translation: CASSYRGGQPQHF.

This chain joins TRBV12-5 and TRBJ2-1; tentative D call: TRBD2 (5 bases). The CDR3 has 14 residues. The V end lost 3 bases, the J end lost 4 bases, and 10 bases lay between the germline ends. Germline CDR1 and CDR2: LGHNT and FRNRAP. Here the CDR3 DNA reads TGTGCTAGTGGTTTAGAAGCGGCTTACAATGAGCAGTTCTTC. This encodes CASGLEAAYNEQFF. Combining the CDR3 with reference TRBV12-5 and TRBJ2-1 gives the whole variable domain DARVTQTPRHKVTEMGQEVTMRCQPILGHNTVFWYRQTMMQGLELLAYFRNRAPLDDSGMPKDRFSAEMPDATLATLKIQPSEPRDSAVYFCASGLEAAYNEQFFGPGTRLTVL.

The rearrangement joins TRBV6-5 to TRBJ1-2; tentative D call: TRBD1 (5 bases). The CDR3 extends over 13 amino acids. Trimming pared 2 bases from V and 2 bases from J, leaving 6 bases between. The V gene's germline CDR1 is MNHEY and CDR2 SVGAGI. The CDR3 here is CASSYDSNYGYTF. The DNA of the CDR3 is TGTGCCAGCAGTTACGACAGCAACTATGGCTACACCTTC.

This clonotype was detected only a few times. The chain links TRBV19 to TRBJ2-3, with 7 bases lining up with TRBD2. CDR1 and CDR2 (germline): LNHDA, SQIVND (reference sequence). Unmatched junction bases numbered 3, after V lost 6 bases and J lost 0 bases. This CDR3 comprises 14 residues. In DNA, the CDR3 is TGTGCCAGTAGGGTAGCGGGTAGCACAGATACGCAGTATTTT. This sequence encodes CASRVAGSTDTQYF.

This clonotype has only a few counts. The chain joins TRBV7-9 to TRBJ1-1, with a weak D call TRBD1 (5 bases). CDR1 is SEHNR, CDR2 FQNEAQ, per germline (reference sequence). Trimming removed 5 bases at V and 3 bases at J, with 16 bases between. The CDR3 contains 15 residues. CDR3 coding DNA: TGTGCCAGCAGCGCCCGAGGGACCGGGGACACTGAAGCTTTCTTT. This translates into CASSARGTGDTEAFF.

CDR3: CASSEFKTGAYEQYF. CDR3 bases: TGTGCCAGCAGCGAATTTAAGACGGGAGCCTACGAGCAGTACTTC. This sequence joins TRBV6-1 and TRBJ2-7, with D tentatively TRBD2 (6 bases). The CDR3 sequence is 15 residues long. The V end was cut by 6 bases, the J end by 2 bases, with 17 bases between. Per germline, CDR1 MNHNS and CDR2 SASEGT.